These T cell receptor beta chains were read from a single sample in a study of shared clonotypes between healthy human individuals. The repertoire was sequenced with immunoSEQ multiplex PCR; TCRdb's copy has only in-frame clones and lacks some. This table has a few million clones, more than 85% appearing once. Material: naive CD4+ T cells from PBMCs. Source of these receptors: a man aged 18 to 29 in good health. Some clones in this sample may be carry-over from other donors' samples. Each CDR3 is given with its conserved first and last residue. A D gene is named only where the DNA matches it firmly.

j_gene: TRBJ2-5; d_gene: TRBD1; v_gene: TRBV29-1; CDR3aa: CSARTGEETQYF
j_gene: TRBJ2-5; d_gene: NA; v_gene: TRBV18; CDR3aa: CASSPGRGSETQYF
j_gene: TRBJ2-7; d_gene: TRBD2; v_gene: TRBV18; CDR3aa: CASSPGTSGYEQYF
j_gene: TRBJ1-2; d_gene: NA; v_gene: TRBV28; CDR3aa: CASSPLLGGGTNYGYTF
j_gene: TRBJ2-3; d_gene: TRBD2; v_gene: TRBV28; CDR3aa: CASSHGLGADTQYF
j_gene: TRBJ1-2; d_gene: NA; v_gene: TRBV19; CDR3aa: CASSIIDYGYTF
j_gene: TRBJ1-2; d_gene: NA; v_gene: TRBV7-2; CDR3aa: CASSLDRIHGYTF
j_gene: TRBJ2-2; d_gene: TRBD2; v_gene: TRBV7-3; CDR3aa: CATQLAANTGELFF
j_gene: TRBJ1-4; d_gene: NA; v_gene: TRBV5-4; CDR3aa: CASSFPEEKLFF
j_gene: TRBJ2-7; d_gene: NA; v_gene: TRBV7-3; CDR3aa: CASSLTGTNSYEQYF
j_gene: TRBJ2-7; d_gene: NA; v_gene: TRBV2; CDR3aa: CASSDQGTYYEQYF
j_gene: TRBJ2-2; d_gene: NA; v_gene: TRBV21-1; CDR3aa: CASAPGQGGFTGELFF
j_gene: TRBJ2-2; d_gene: NA; v_gene: TRBV20-1; CDR3aa: CSAKSGELFF
j_gene: TRBJ1-3; d_gene: NA; v_gene: TRBV7-9; CDR3aa: CASSLAPSGNTIYF